Sequencing of this T cell receptor (beta chain) was carried out in a study of T-cell reconstitution after alpha-beta-depleted transplantation in children. Study-wide results and limits: About two months after transplant, alpha-beta T cells reportedly came from several hundred expanded graft clones. For some patients, TCRbeta diversity was high at day 60 because of recipient T cells and thymic progenitors that survived.

Construction of the TCRbeta library involved unique molecular identifiers. TCRdb redid the calling of the PCR reads with MiXCR, one entry per CDR3 protein. The top ten clones hold roughly 2.3% of a sample with hundreds of thousands of distinct CDR3 sequences, under 15% of them seen once. Trimming took 5 bases from V and 2 from J, leaving 7 bases between them. The CDR3 loop spans 13 amino acids. Germline V lookup: CDR1 SGHRS, CDR2 YFSETQ. This clonotype showed up many times. The antigen is undetermined. The sample was PBMCs, mostly from graft donor cells, taken 360 days after TCRalphabeta/CD19-depleted stem cell transplant. This clonotype originated in a male patient younger than 18 who had a stem cell transplant for acute myeloid leukemia, so the T cells may come from the graft donor. J is TRBJ2-2 and V is TRBV5-1; D is uncertain. CDR3 residues: CASRALNTGELFF. The CDR3 bases are TGCGCCAGCAGGGCCCTTAACACCGGGGAGCTGTTTTTT.